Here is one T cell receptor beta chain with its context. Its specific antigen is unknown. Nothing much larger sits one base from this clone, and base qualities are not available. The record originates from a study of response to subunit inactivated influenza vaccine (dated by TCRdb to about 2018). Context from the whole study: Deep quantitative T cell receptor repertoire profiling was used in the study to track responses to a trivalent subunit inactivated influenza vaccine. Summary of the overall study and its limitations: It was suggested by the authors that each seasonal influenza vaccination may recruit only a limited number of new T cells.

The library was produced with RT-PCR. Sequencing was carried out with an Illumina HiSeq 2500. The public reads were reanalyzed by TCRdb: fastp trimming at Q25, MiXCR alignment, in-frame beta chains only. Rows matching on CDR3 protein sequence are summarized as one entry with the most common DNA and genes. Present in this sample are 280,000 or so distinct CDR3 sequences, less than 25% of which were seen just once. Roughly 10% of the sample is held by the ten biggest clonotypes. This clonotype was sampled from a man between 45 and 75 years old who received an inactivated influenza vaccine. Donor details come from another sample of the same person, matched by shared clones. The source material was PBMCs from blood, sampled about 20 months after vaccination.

The nucleotide sequence reads TGTGCCAGCAGCGTAGCTCCCAGACTAGCGGGAGTGGAACATTACAATGAGCAGTTCTTC. This sequence encodes CASSVAPRLAGVEHYNEQFF. The chain was built from TRBV9 and TRBJ2-1; 12 middle bases align to TRBD2. The CDR3 runs 20 amino acids, cysteine and phenylalanine included. Only CDR3 DNA is held: 60 bases, read in frame from base 1. Sequences SGDLS (CDR1) and YYNGEE (CDR2) are obtained from the germline V gene. V and J are trimmed by 0 bases and 4 bases, and the gene matches miss 14 bases of the junction.